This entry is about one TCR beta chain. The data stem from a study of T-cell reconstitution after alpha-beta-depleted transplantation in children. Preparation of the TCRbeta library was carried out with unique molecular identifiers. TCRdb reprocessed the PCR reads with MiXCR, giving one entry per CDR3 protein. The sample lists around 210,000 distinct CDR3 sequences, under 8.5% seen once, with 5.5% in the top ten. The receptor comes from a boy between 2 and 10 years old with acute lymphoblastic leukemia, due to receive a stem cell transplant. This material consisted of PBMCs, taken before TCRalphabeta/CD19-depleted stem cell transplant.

CDR3: CASSTKRPNNGSYEQYF. CDR3 DNA sequence: TGTGCCAGCAGCACAAAGCGTCCGAACAATGGGTCCTACGAGCAGTACTTC. This sequence joins TRBV21-1 and TRBJ2-7. TRBV21-1 is given as a pseudogene. CDR3 length equals 17 residues.